The clone carrying this TCR beta chain appeared many times. The data stem from a study of early T cells in non-severe SARS-CoV-2 infection. From germline, CDR1 is DFQATT and CDR2 SNEGSKA (reference sequence). Trimming shortened V by 1 base and J by 4 bases, and 7 bases separated the two germline ends. CDR3 length: 12 residues. MiXCR, applied by TCRdb to the 5' RACE reads, yields one record per CDR3 protein. The sample records approximately 66,000 distinct CDR3 sequences, roughly 13% being singletons. Sequenced input: whole blood. The receptor comes from an adult who was a healthcare worker with PCR-confirmed SARS-CoV-2 infection or an uninfected control (not recorded which). V and J are TRBV20-1 and TRBJ1-1, with D unresolved. CDR3 protein: CSARVGSTEAFF. The CDR3 region has the DNA TGCAGTGCTAGAGTGGGCTCCACTGAAGCTTTCTTT.